The present TCR beta chain was sequenced within a study of blood T cell repertoires in COVID-19. Study as a whole: Sites in the United States, Italy and Spain provided acute and convalescent COVID-19 samples. In each case, the material was cDNA or gDNA derived from T cells, B-cell-depleted T cells, or PBMCs.

Trimming pared 7 bases from V and 5 bases from J, leaving 18 bases between. The CDR3 has 14 amino acids. Germline V CDR1 and CDR2: MNHEY, SMNVEV (reference sequence). As handled by the study authors: Counts of nucleated cells, estimated from reference gene primer amplification, were obtained. The assay was immunoSEQ multiplex PCR, and TCRdb's table has in-frame clones only and misses some. Clone size and V and J calls were adopted from that table, with D and trimming inferred from the DNA. The profile shows 130,000 to 150,000 clones, approximately 81% of them singletons. This receptor was taken from a human donor with acute or convalescent COVID-19. The donor label of this sample is uncertain. The rearrangement links TRBV27 to TRBJ2-7; a weak D match, TRBD2 (6 bases). The sequenced sample consisted of peripheral blood. In DNA, the CDR3 is TGTGCCAGCATCCCCGGCGGAGGGAGGCACGAGCAGTACTTC. Translating it yields CASIPGGGRHEQYF.